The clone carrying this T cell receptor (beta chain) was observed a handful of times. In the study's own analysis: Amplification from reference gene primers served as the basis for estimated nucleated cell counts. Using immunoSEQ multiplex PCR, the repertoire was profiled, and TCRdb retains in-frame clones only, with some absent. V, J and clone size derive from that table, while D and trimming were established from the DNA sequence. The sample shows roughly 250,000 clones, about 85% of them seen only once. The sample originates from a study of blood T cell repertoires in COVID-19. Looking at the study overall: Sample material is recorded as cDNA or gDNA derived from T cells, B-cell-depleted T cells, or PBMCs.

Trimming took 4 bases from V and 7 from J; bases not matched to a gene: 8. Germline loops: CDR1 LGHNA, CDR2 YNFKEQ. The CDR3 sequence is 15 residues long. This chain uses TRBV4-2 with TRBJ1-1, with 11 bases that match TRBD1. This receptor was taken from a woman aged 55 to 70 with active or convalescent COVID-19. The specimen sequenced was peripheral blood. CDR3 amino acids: CASSLSDRGLGEAFF. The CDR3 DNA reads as TGTGCCAGCAGCCTCTCGGACAGGGGGCTGGGTGAAGCTTTCTTT.